These 5 T cell receptor beta chains originate from one sample sequenced in a study of T-cell reconstitution after alpha-beta-depleted transplantation in children (dated by TCRdb to between 2015 and 2016). Receptor libraries were prepared by PCR. TCRdb lists the instrument as Illumina HiSeq 2500. To normalize quantification of the TCRbeta repertoire, the TCR libraries were built with molecular barcoding that relied on unique molecular identifiers. TCRdb took the public reads, trimmed them with fastp at Q25, ran MiXCR for clone calling and kept in-frame beta chains. Rows are combined by CDR3 protein, so each entry shows the most common genes and DNA. The table for this sample lists just under 150,000 distinct CDR3 sequences; roughly 9% of them were counted only once. The top ten hold 15% to 20% of the sample. The meaning of the sample's treatment or condition label: allogeneic hematopoietic cell transplantation with graft depleted of TCRalphabeta T cells and CD19 B cells.

Sample: PBMCs, mostly from graft donor cells, taken 180 days after TCRalphabeta/CD19-depleted stem cell transplant. The receptors here all came from a female patient younger than 10 who had a stem cell transplant for congenital amegakaryocytic thrombocytopenia, so the T cells may come from the graft donor.

In its sample, this clonotype was seen many times. The CDR3 here is CSASFSGRPNTGELFF. DNA of the CDR3: TGCAGTGCTTCGTTTAGCGGGAGGCCGAACACCGGGGAGCTGTTTTTT. The chain is built from TRBV20-1 and TRBJ2-2; TRBD2 matches at 10 bases. The V gene end was trimmed by 5 bases and the J gene end by 0 bases; junction bases not matched to a gene: 6. Looked up from germline, CDR1 is DFQATT and CDR2 is SNEGSKA (reference sequence). The CDR3 runs 16 residues.

The chain couples TRBV5-1 to TRBJ2-7, with D perhaps matching TRBD2 (7 bases). The CDR3 spans 14 residues. V gave up 4 bases and J gave up 4 bases, with 15 bases separating them. Germline V gene data show CDR1 as SGHRS and CDR2 as YFSETQ. The CDR3 region has the DNA TGCGCCAGCAGCCGTGTAAGCGGGACATACGAGCAGTACTTC. Translating it yields CASSRVSGTYEQYF.

This clonotype was recorded at least ten times. The chain uses TRBV20-1 and TRBJ2-3; 15 nucleotides match TRBD2. CDR3 length equals 15 residues. Losses at the gene ends were 5 bases for V and 6 bases for J; bases not matched to a gene: 6. Per the germline V gene, CDR1 is DFQATT and CDR2 is SNEGSKA (reference sequence). CDR3 region: CSAGTSGGPFDTQYF. Written as DNA, the CDR3 is TGCAGTGCTGGGACTAGCGGGGGGCCTTTTGATACGCAGTATTTT.

Note on this clonotype: This could be a read error, since a much larger clone is one nucleotide away. V gene TRBV5-1 combines with J gene TRBJ2-2, with D perhaps TRBD2 (5 bases). Germline V gives CDR1 SGHRS, CDR2 YFSETQ. The ends were cut back, 3 bases at V and 1 base at J, with 13 bases in the middle. This CDR3 has 16 residues. The CDR3 DNA reads as TGCGCCAGCAGCTCGCCGTGGGAGAGGAACACCGGGGAGCTGTTTTTT. This gives the protein CASSSPWERNTGELFF.

This clonotype was counted at least ten times. V usage is TRBV20-1 and J usage is TRBJ2-7; 7 bases are shared with TRBD1. There are 15 residues in the CDR3. The junction had 8 bases not matched to a gene; V was cut back by 3 bases and J by 0 bases. The germline V gene encodes CDR1 DFQATT and CDR2 SNEGSKA (reference sequence). In DNA, the CDR3 is TGCAGTGCTAGGAAGACAGGGAGTTTCTCCTACGAGCAGTACTTC. It is translated as CSARKTGSFSYEQYF.